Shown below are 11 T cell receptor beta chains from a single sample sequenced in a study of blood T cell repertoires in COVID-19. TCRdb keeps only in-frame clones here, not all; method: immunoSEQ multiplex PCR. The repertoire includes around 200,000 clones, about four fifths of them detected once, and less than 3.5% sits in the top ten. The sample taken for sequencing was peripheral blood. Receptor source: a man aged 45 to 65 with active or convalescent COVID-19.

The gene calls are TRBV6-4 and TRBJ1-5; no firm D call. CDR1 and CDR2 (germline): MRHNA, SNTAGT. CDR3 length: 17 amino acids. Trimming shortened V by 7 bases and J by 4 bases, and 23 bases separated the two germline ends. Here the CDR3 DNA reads TGTGCCAGCAAATCCCCCCGGGGTCCTTACATTAATCAGCCCCAGCATTTT. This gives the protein CASKSPRGPYINQPQHF.

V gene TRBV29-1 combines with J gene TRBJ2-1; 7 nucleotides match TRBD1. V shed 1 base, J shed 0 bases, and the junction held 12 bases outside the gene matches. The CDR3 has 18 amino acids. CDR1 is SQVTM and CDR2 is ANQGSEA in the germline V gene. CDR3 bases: TGCAGCGTTGAAGCCCTACCCGGGACAGCAAGCTCCTACAATGAGCAGTTCTTC. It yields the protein CSVEALPGTASSYNEQFF.

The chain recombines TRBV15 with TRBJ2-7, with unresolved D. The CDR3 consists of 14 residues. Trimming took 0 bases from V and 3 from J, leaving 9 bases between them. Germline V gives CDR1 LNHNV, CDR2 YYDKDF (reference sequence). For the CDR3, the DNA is TGTGCCACCAGCAGAGATCAGGCTGGCTACGAGCAGTACTTC. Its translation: CATSRDQAGYEQYF. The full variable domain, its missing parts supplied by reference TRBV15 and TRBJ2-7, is DAMVIQNPRYQVTQFGKPVTLSCSQTLNHNVMYWYQQKSSQAPKLLFHYYDKDFNNEADTPDNFQSRRPNTSFCFLDIRSPGLGDTAMYLCATSRDQAGYEQYFGPGTRLTVT.

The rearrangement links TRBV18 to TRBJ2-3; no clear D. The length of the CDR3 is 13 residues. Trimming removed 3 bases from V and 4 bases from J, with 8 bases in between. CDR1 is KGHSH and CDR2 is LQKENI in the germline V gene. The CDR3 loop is CASSPTRADTQYF. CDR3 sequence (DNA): TGTGCCAGCTCACCGACAAGAGCAGATACGCAGTATTTT.

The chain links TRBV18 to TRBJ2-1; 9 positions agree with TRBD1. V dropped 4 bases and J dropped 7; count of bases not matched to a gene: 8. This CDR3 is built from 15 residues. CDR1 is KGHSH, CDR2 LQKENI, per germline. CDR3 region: CASSLGQGGQNEQFF. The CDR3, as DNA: TGTGCCAGCTCACTGGGACAGGGCGGGCAGAATGAGCAGTTCTTC.

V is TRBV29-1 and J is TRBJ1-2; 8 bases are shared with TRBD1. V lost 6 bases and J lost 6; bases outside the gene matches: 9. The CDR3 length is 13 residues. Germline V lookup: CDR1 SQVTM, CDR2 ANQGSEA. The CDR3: CSVGDQGANGYTF. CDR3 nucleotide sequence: TGCAGCGTCGGGGATCAGGGGGCGAATGGCTACACCTTC.

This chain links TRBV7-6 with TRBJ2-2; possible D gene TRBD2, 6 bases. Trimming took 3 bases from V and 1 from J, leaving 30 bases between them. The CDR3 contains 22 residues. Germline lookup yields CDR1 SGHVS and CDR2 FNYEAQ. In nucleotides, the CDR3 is TGTGCCAGCAGCTTCGCTCCGTGGGTGGACTACCACTCGGGTGGGAACACCGGGGAGCTGTTTTTT. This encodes CASSFAPWVDYHSGGNTGELFF.

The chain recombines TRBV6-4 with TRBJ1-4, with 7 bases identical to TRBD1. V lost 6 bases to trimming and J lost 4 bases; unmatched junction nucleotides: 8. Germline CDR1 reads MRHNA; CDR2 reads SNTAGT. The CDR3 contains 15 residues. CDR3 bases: TGTGCCAGCAGGGCCGGGACAGCGGGTAATGAAAAACTGTTTTTT. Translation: CASRAGTAGNEKLFF.

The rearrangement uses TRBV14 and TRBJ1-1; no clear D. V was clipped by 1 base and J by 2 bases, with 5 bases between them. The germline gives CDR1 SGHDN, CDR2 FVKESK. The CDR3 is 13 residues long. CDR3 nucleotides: TGTGCCAGCAGCCAAGCCCTTAACACTGAAGCTTTCTTT. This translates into CASSQALNTEAFF.

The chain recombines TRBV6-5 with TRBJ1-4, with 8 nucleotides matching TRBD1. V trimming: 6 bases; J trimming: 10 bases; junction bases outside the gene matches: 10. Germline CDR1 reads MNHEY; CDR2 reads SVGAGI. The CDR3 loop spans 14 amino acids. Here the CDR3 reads CASSQQGETAKLFF. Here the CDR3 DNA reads TGTGCCAGCAGCCAACAGGGGGAAACGGCAAAACTGTTTTTT.

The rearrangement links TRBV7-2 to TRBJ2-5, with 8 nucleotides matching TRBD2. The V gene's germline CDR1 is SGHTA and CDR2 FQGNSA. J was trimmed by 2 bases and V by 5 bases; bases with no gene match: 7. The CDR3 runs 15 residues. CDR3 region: CASSPRGGVQETQYF. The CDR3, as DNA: TGTGCCAGCAGCCCCCGGGGGGGGGTGCAAGAGACCCAGTACTTC.